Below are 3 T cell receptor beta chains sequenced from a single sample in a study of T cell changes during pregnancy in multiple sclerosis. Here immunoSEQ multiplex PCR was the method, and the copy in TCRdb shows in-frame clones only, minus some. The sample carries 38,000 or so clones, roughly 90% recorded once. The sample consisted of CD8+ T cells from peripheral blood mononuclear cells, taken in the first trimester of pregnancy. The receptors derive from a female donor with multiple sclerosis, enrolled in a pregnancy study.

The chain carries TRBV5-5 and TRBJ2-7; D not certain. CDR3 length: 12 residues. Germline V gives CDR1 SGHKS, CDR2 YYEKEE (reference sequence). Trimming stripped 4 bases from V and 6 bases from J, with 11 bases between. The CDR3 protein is CASSPYTSEQYF. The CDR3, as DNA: TGTGCCAGCAGCCCATACACAAGCGAGCAGTACTTC.

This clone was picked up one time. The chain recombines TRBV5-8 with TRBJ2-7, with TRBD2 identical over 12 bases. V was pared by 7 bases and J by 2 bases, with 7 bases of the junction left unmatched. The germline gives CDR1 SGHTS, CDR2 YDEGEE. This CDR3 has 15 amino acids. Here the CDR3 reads CASRLRTSGAYEQYF. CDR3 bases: TGTGCCAGCCGACTACGGACTAGCGGGGCCTACGAGCAGTACTTC.

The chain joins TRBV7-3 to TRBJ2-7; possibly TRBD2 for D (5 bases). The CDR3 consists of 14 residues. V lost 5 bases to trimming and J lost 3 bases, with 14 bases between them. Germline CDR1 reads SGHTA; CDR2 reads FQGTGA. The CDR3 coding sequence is TGTGCCAGCAGCCCGAGTCCGGGGTTCTACGAGCAGTACTTC. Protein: CASSPSPGFYEQYF. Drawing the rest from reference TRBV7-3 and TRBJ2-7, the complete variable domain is GAGVSQTPSNKVTEKGKYVELRCDPISGHTALYWYRQSLGQGPEFLIYFQGTGAADDSGLPNDRFFAVRPEGSVSTLKIQRTERGDSAVYLCASSPSPGFYEQYFGPGTRLTVT.